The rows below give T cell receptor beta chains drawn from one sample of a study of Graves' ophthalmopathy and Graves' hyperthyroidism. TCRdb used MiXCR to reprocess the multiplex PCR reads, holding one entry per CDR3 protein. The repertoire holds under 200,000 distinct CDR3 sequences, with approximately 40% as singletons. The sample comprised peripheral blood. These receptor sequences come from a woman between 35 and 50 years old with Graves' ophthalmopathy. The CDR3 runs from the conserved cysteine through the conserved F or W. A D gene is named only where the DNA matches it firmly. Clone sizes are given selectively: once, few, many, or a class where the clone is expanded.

CASSLGGNHGQETQYF,TGTGCTAGCAGCTTAGGCGGAAACCATGGGCAAGAGACCCAGTACTTC,many,TRBJ2-5,TRBV7-7,.
CSGRQGADYGYTF,TGCAGCGGCCGACAGGGGGCCGACTATGGCTACACCTTC,many,TRBJ1-2,TRBV29-1,TRBD1
CASSSPRGRRYEQYF,TGTGCCAGCAGTTCGCCCAGGGGGCGCAGGTACGAGCAGTACTTC,.,TRBJ2-7,TRBV27,TRBD1
CVSRGLNGNTIYF,TGTGTGTCGCGGGGGCTCAATGGAAACACCATATATTTT,many,TRBJ1-3,TRBV12-3/TRBV12-4,.
CASSDPEGRYTF,TGTGCCAGCAGTGATCCAGAGGGCAGATACACCTTC,many,TRBJ1-2,TRBV6-1,.
CASTEKAGLQYF,TGTGCCAGCACAGAGAAAGCGGGGCTGCAGTACTTC,.,TRBJ2-7,TRBV6-2/TRBV6-3,TRBD2
CASSLNRVAPGELFF,TGTGCCAGCAGTTTAAACAGGGTGGCTCCCGGGGAGCTGTTTTTT,once,TRBJ2-2,TRBV27,.
CASSWTGETGELFF,TGTGCCAGCAGCTGGACAGGGGAAACCGGGGAGCTGTTTTTT,.,TRBJ2-2,TRBV6-2/TRBV6-3,TRBD1
CATSRGLAGGYTF,TGTGCCACCAGCAGAGGTCTCGCGGGTGGCTACACCTTC,many,TRBJ1-2,TRBV15,.
CASSPDTNYGYTF,TGTGCCAGCAGCCCGGACACAAACTATGGCTACACCTTC,many,TRBJ1-2,TRBV7-2,.
CASIGPRNTEAFF,TGTGCCAGCATCGGACCGAGGAACACTGAAGCTTTCTTT,many,TRBJ1-1,TRBV3-1,.
CATSDIQGFGGYTF,TGTGCCACCAGTGATATCCAGGGTTTCGGTGGCTACACCTTC,.,TRBJ1-2,TRBV24-1,.
CASSLDLAGGVYIQYF,TGTGCCAGCAGCTTAGATCTGGCAGGGGGCGTTTACATTCAGTACTTC,many,TRBJ2-4,TRBV7-9,TRBD1
CASSFDQGSSPLHF,TGTGCCAGCAGTTTCGACCAGGGTAGTTCACCCCTCCACTTT,few,TRBJ1-6,TRBV12-3/TRBV12-4,.
CASSRDRVVYNSPLHF,TGTGCCAGCAGTAGGGACAGGGTGGTCTATAATTCACCCCTCCACTTT,.,TRBJ1-6,TRBV6-1,TRBD1
CAISDGWEAETQYF,TGTGCCATCAGTGACGGTTGGGAGGCAGAGACCCAGTACTTC,.,TRBJ2-5,TRBV10-3,.
CASSPIGTGSYEQYF,TGTGCCAGCAGCCCAATAGGGACAGGCTCCTACGAGCAGTACTTC,.,TRBJ2-7,TRBV9,TRBD1
CASSETGSNQPQHF,TGTGCCAGCAGTGAGACAGGGAGCAATCAGCCCCAGCATTTT,.,TRBJ1-5,TRBV6-4,TRBD1
CASSLIYVGQFMNTEAFF,TGTGCCAGCAGTTTAATTTATGTCGGACAGTTCATGAACACTGAAGCTTTCTTT,.,TRBJ1-1,TRBV28,.
CSARDQNGPYGYTF,TGCAGTGCTAGAGATCAGAACGGACCCTATGGCTACACCTTC,.,TRBJ1-2,TRBV20-1,.
CASKGRNNYGYTF,TGTGCCAGCAAGGGCAGAAATAACTATGGCTACACCTTC,few,TRBJ1-2,TRBV6-2/TRBV6-3,.
CASRRGLVSTGELFF,TGTGCCAGCAGACGCGGACTAGTCAGCACCGGGGAGCTGTTTTTT,once,TRBJ2-2,TRBV6-1,TRBD2
CASRGRGQETQYF,TGCGCCAGCAGGGGCAGGGGGCAAGAGACCCAGTACTTC,many,TRBJ2-5,TRBV5-1,TRBD1
CATRQVLLTYEQYF,TGTGCCACCAGACAGGTCCTACTAACCTACGAGCAGTACTTC,many,TRBJ2-7,TRBV2,.
CAWTAFEGFSGNTIYF,TGTGCCTGGACAGCGTTTGAGGGGTTCTCTGGAAACACCATATATTTT,many,TRBJ1-3,TRBV30,.
CASSDSRNSGANVLTF,TGTGCCAGCAGTGACTCCAGGAACTCTGGGGCCAACGTCCTGACTTTC,many,TRBJ2-6,TRBV25-1,.
CASSRLAGDMETQYF,TGTGCCAGCAGTCGACTAGCGGGAGACATGGAGACCCAGTACTTC,.,TRBJ2-5,TRBV12-3/TRBV12-4,TRBD2
CASSVRWVGGYTF,TGTGCCAGCAGTGTGAGATGGGTCGGTGGCTACACCTTC,many,TRBJ1-2,TRBV2,.
CASSETGQSSGNTIYF,TGTGCCAGCAGTGAAACGGGTCAGAGCTCTGGAAACACCATATATTTT,few,TRBJ1-3,TRBV6-1,.
CASSYMQGVQETQYF,TGTGCCAGCAGTTACATGCAGGGAGTCCAAGAGACCCAGTACTTC,.,TRBJ2-5,TRBV6-5,.
CSATGDVSGRAQETQYF,TGCAGTGCTACTGGGGATGTTAGCGGGAGGGCCCAAGAGACCCAGTACTTC,many,TRBJ2-5,TRBV20-1,TRBD2
CASSATGTGDYGYTF,TGTGCCAGCAGCGCGACCGGGACAGGGGACTATGGCTACACCTTC,many,TRBJ1-2,TRBV9,TRBD1
CASSGGGTYETQCF,TGTGCCAGCAGCGGAGGGGGCACGTACGAGACCCAGTGCTTC,.,TRBJ2-5,TRBV12-3/TRBV12-4,.
CASGAGPTGQYF,TGTGCTAGTGGTGCCGGGCCCACGGGGCAGTACTTC,many,TRBJ2-7,TRBV12-5,.
CASSQDGTQGSPLHF,TGTGCCAGCAGCCAAGATGGGACACAGGGTTCACCCCTCCACTTT,.,TRBJ1-6,TRBV4-2,.
CASSYWRGRVEETQYF,TGTGCCAGCAGTTATTGGAGGGGCAGGGTGGAGGAGACCCAGTACTTC,many,TRBJ2-5,TRBV6-5,.
CASSPGTSSYEQYF,TGTGCCAGCAGCCCCGGGACATCCTCCTACGAGCAGTACTTC,many,TRBJ2-7,TRBV7-2,.
CASSLLGDYTF,TGTGCCAGCAGTTTACTCGGTGACTACACCTTC,many,TRBJ1-2,TRBV12-3/TRBV12-4,.
CSAPPTSGPGYF,TGCAGTGCCCCCCCCACCAGCGGGCCAGGTTACTTC,.,TRBJ2-5,TRBV20-1,.
CASSPEAGAGQPQHF,TGCGCCAGCAGTCCGGAGGCGGGGGCGGGTCAGCCCCAGCATTTT,many,TRBJ1-5,TRBV5-1,.
CASTRRNSGNTIYF,TGTGCCAGCACGAGACGGAACTCTGGAAACACCATATATTTT,many,TRBJ1-3,TRBV13,.
CASREETHYGYTF,TGTGCCAGTCGTGAAGAAACTCACTATGGCTACACCTTC,many,TRBJ1-2,TRBV28,.
CASRARGIGNTIYF,TGTGCCAGCAGGGCTCGGGGAATTGGAAACACCATATATTTT,.,TRBJ1-3,TRBV6-1,.
CASSVVEGGAGYTF,TGTGCCAGCAGCGTAGTAGAGGGGGGAGCTGGCTACACCTTC,many,TRBJ1-2,TRBV9,.
CASSIMGQGNSPLHF,TGTGCCAGCAGTATTATGGGACAGGGTAATTCACCCCTCCACTTT,many,TRBJ1-6,TRBV28,TRBD1
CASSQGSGYSNQPQHF,TGTGCCAGCAGCCAAGGGTCAGGGTATAGCAATCAGCCCCAGCATTTT,many,TRBJ1-5,TRBV3-1,.
CASSPPAGASEAFF,TGTGCCAGCAGCCCCCCCGCCGGAGCATCTGAAGCTTTCTTT,many,TRBJ1-1,TRBV7-9,.
CASSSMRTESPLHF,TGTGCCAGCAGTTCGATGAGGACAGAATCACCCCTCCACTTT,many,TRBJ1-6,TRBV6-5,.
CATSRDFSGILGTEAFF,TGTGCCACCAGCAGAGATTTTTCTGGGATATTGGGCACTGAAGCTTTCTTT,many,TRBJ1-1,TRBV15,.
CATSDTGVTTEAFF,TGTGCCACCAGTGACACAGGGGTGACCACTGAAGCTTTCTTT,many,TRBJ1-1,TRBV24-1,TRBD1
CASRGLAQYF,TGTGCCAGCAGGGGTTTAGCGCAGTACTTC,.,TRBJ2-7,TRBV27,.
CATSVGSYGYTF,TGTGCCACCAGTGTGGGTTCATATGGCTACACCTTC,many,TRBJ1-2,TRBV24-1,.
CASNEDKNTEAFF,TGTGCCAGCAACGAAGACAAGAACACTGAAGCTTTCTTT,.,TRBJ1-1,TRBV28,.
CATSPASDSYEQYF,TGTGCCACCAGTCCCGCCAGTGACTCCTACGAGCAGTACTTC,.,TRBJ2-7,TRBV24-1,.
CSARGEAGAAKNIQYF,TGCAGTGCTAGAGGGGAGGCAGGGGCTGCCAAAAACATTCAGTACTTC,many,TRBJ2-4,TRBV20-1,.